One and the same sample provided the 30 T cell receptor beta chains below, sequenced in a study of T cell responses to AZD1222 COVID-19 vaccine. The assay was immunoSEQ multiplex PCR, and TCRdb's table has in-frame clones only and misses some. The table shows 150,000 to 200,000 clones, with about 92% occurring only once. Sequenced here: peripheral blood, sampled on day 0 of AZD1222 vaccination. The receptor source for this set is an adult in good health.

This chain joins TRBV5-5 and TRBJ2-7, with unresolved D. Germline CDR1 SGHKS, CDR2 YYEKEE (reference sequence). Trimming cost V 4 bases and J 3 bases, with 20 bases left between them. The CDR3 extends over 16 amino acids. The CDR3 DNA reads TGTGCCAGCAGCCCGAGGACGCCCGTGGCTAGCTACGAGCAGTACTTC. It codes for CASSPRTPVASYEQYF.

This rearrangement joins TRBV10-3 to TRBJ1-1; D is uncertain. The CDR3 sequence is 14 residues long. The V gene lost 5 bases and the J gene lost 3 bases, with 13 bases spanning the gap. Germline CDR1 and CDR2: ENHRY and SYGVKD. DNA of the CDR3: TGTGCCATCAGTCCACTTAGCGGGGACACTGAAGCTTTCTTT. Its protein product is CAISPLSGDTEAFF.

This chain uses TRBV27 with TRBJ1-5; D gene unclear. Trimming stripped 5 bases from V and 7 bases from J, with 15 bases between. This CDR3 has 14 residues. Germline CDR1 is MNHEY and CDR2 is SMNVEV (reference sequence). The CDR3 DNA reads TGTGCCAGCAGTACGCCGGGCCTCGGGCAGCCCCAGCATTTT. Residues: CASSTPGLGQPQHF.

V is TRBV5-6 and J is TRBJ2-7, with TRBD2 as a possible D gene (6 bases). The V gene's germline CDR1 is SGHDT and CDR2 YYEEEE. The CDR3 is 15 residues long. Trimming removed 1 base at V and 1 base at J, with 12 bases between. The CDR3 DNA follows: TGTGCCAGCAGCTTGAGTCGGGGGATTTCCTACGAGCAGTACTTC. It encodes CASSLSRGISYEQYF.

V usage is TRBV24-1 and J usage is TRBJ2-7; 10 bases agree with TRBD1. V lost 4 bases, J lost 7 bases, and 6 bases stayed unmatched. The CDR3 length is 14 residues. CDR1 KGHDR and CDR2 SFDVKD come from the germline V gene. CDR3 sequence: CATSDGQGVGEQYF. CDR3 sequence (DNA): TGTGCCACCAGTGACGGACAGGGGGTGGGAGAGCAGTACTTC.

This sequence joins TRBV5-5 and TRBJ2-3, with 8 positions matching TRBD1. The trim removed 6 bases at V and 2 bases at J, leaving 5 bases unmatched. Germline CDR1 reads SGHKS; CDR2 reads YYEKEE (reference sequence). The CDR3 consists of 14 residues. This chain's CDR3 is CASTAGGDTDTQYF. Here the CDR3 DNA reads TGTGCCAGCACCGCAGGGGGCGACACAGATACGCAGTATTTT. Full variable domain (rest looked up from reference TRBV5-5 and TRBJ2-3): DAGVTQSPTHLIKTRGQQVTLRCSPISGHKSVSWYQQVLGQGPQFIFQYYEKEERGRGNFPDRFSARQFPNYSSELNVNALLLGDSALYLCASTAGGDTDTQYFGPGTRLTVL.

Comment on this clone: This may arise from a read error, as a much more abundant clone is one base away. Different DNA sequences within this sample yield the same CDR3. V gene TRBV10-3 combines with J gene TRBJ2-7; TRBD1 might be the D (6 bases). Germline V CDR1 and CDR2: ENHRY, SYGVKD. The CDR3 spans 14 residues. V was pared by 3 bases and J by 0 bases, with 9 bases between. The DNA of the CDR3 is TGTGCCATCAGTGACCAGGGGAGCTCCTACGAGCAGTACTTC. This sequence encodes CAISDQGSSYEQYF.

The chain carries TRBV7-2 and TRBJ2-1, with 7 positions matching TRBD2. This CDR3 is 18 amino acids long. V trimming: 3 bases; J trimming: 4 bases; junction bases outside the gene matches: 15. The germline gives CDR1 SGHTA, CDR2 FQGNSA. In DNA form, the CDR3 reads TGTGCCAGCAGCTTTGGGCCTAGTCCTAGCGGTTGGTACAATGAGCAGTTCTTC. The encoded protein is CASSFGPSPSGWYNEQFF.

The rearrangement uses TRBV28 and TRBJ2-7; 9 bases are shared with TRBD1. Germline trimming cut 5 bases from V and 2 bases from J; bases unmatched to any gene: 13. Per the germline V gene, CDR1 is MDHEN and CDR2 is SYDVKM. This CDR3 comprises 17 residues. CDR3 bases: TGTGCCAGCAGTCCCCCTCCGGGACAGGGTTTCACCTACGAGCAGTACTTC. It yields the protein CASSPPPGQGFTYEQYF.

The chain joins TRBV3-1 (or the pseudogene TRBV3-2) to TRBJ2-5; TRBD2 matches 9 bases. CDR3 length: 16 amino acids. The V gene end was trimmed by 1 base and the J gene end by 1 base; junction bases not matched to a gene: 4. Germline CDR1 reads LGHDT; CDR2 reads YNNKEL (reference sequence). CDR3 nucleotide sequence: TGTGCCAGCAGCCAAGTAGCTAGCGGGATCCAAGAGACCCAGTACTTC. This codes for CASSQVASGIQETQYF.

This chain uses TRBV5-1 with TRBJ2-7; TRBD2 might be the D (5 bases). The V end lost 0 bases, the J end lost 5 bases, and 12 bases lay between the germline ends. The CDR3 runs 14 residues. Germline CDR1 SGHRS, CDR2 YFSETQ. CDR3 nucleotides: TGCGCCAGCAGCTTGGAGGGAGTTGGAAACGAGCAGTACTTC. Protein: CASSLEGVGNEQYF.

V is TRBV27 and J is TRBJ2-1; perhaps TRBD2 as D (6 bases). CDR1 is MNHEY and CDR2 is SMNVEV in the germline V gene (reference sequence). Trimming took 0 bases from V and 1 from J, leaving 7 bases between them. The CDR3 loop spans 15 amino acids. CDR3 DNA sequence: TGTGCCAGCAGTTTATCGGAGGGTTCCTACAATGAGCAGTTCTTC. Translated: CASSLSEGSYNEQFF.

V and J are TRBV30 and TRBJ2-2, with 8 bases fitting TRBD1. V shed 2 bases, J shed 2 bases, and the junction held 4 bases outside the gene matches. Looked up from germline, CDR1 is GTSNPN and CDR2 is SVGIG (reference sequence). This CDR3 spans 15 amino acids. The CDR3 nucleotides are TGTGCCTGGAGTTCGGGACAGGTTAACACCGGGGAGCTGTTTTTT. Translating it yields CAWSSGQVNTGELFF. The full variable domain, its missing parts supplied by reference TRBV30 and TRBJ2-2, is SQTIHQWPATLVQPVGSPLSLECTVEGTSNPNLYWYRQAAGRGLQLLFYSVGIGQISSEVPQNLSASRPQDRQFILSSKKLLLSDSGFYLCAWSSGQVNTGELFFGEGSRLTVL.

The V gene is TRBV7-7, the J gene TRBJ2-2; no definite D call. Per germline, CDR1 SSHAT and CDR2 FNYEAQ (reference sequence). This CDR3 comprises 13 residues. V was clipped by 5 bases and J by 2 bases, with 6 bases between them. The CDR3 region has the DNA TGTGCCAGCAGCCCCCTTAACACCGGGGAGCTGTTTTTT. This encodes CASSPLNTGELFF.

In its sample, this clone was seen a few times. This sequence joins TRBV27 and TRBJ1-1; D unclear. The CDR3 loop spans 13 amino acids. CDR1 MNHEY and CDR2 SMNVEV come from the germline V gene (reference sequence). The V end was cut by 3 bases, the J end by 5 bases, with 10 bases between. The CDR3 loop reads CASSFGVGTEAFF. The CDR3 coding sequence is TGTGCCAGCAGTTTTGGGGTGGGGACTGAAGCTTTCTTT.

The rearrangement uses TRBV11-3 and TRBJ2-1, with D possibly being TRBD1 or TRBD2 (6 bases each). The V and J ends lost 1 base and 5 bases respectively, with 18 bases between them. Germline V gene sequence: CDR1 SGHNT, CDR2 YENEEA. The CDR3 is made up of 17 amino acids. The CDR3 sequence: CASSLGLPGAKNNEQFF. The CDR3 nucleotides are TGTGCCAGCAGCTTAGGTCTTCCGGGGGCCAAAAACAATGAGCAGTTCTTC.

This clone showed up just once. This chain joins TRBV24-1 and TRBJ2-2; possible D gene TRBD1, 5 bases. CDR1 is KGHDR, CDR2 SFDVKD, per germline. The CDR3 loop spans 12 amino acids. The germline V and J ends were trimmed by 9 bases and 5 bases, with 9 bases remaining between them. CDR3 nucleotide sequence: TGTGCCACCGCCAGGGATACCGGGGAGCTGTTTTTT. Protein: CATARDTGELFF.

CDR3 residues: CASSLEGNAGNEQFF. In DNA, the CDR3 is TGCGCCAGCAGCTTGGAAGGGAATGCGGGCAATGAGCAGTTCTTC. The chain couples TRBV5-1 to TRBJ2-1; maybe TRBD2 (5 bases). CDR1 SGHRS and CDR2 YFSETQ come from the germline V gene. CDR3 length equals 15 residues. Trimming shortened V by 0 bases and J by 6 bases, and 13 bases separated the two germline ends.

The rearrangement links TRBV30 to TRBJ1-4; D gene ambiguous. This CDR3 is built from 14 residues. In germline, CDR1 is GTSNPN, CDR2 SVGIG (reference sequence). Trimming removed 5 bases at V and 2 bases at J, with 12 bases between. This CDR3 reads CAWVRRGTNEKLFF. In DNA, the CDR3 is TGTGCCTGGGTTAGAAGAGGGACTAATGAAAAACTGTTTTTT.

The rearrangement joins TRBV6-5 to TRBJ2-7; TRBD1 matches 9 bases. Germline V gene data show CDR1 as MNHEY and CDR2 as SVGAGI. J gave up 8 bases and V 5 bases, and 10 bases lay outside the gene matches. The CDR3 is made up of 14 amino acids. CDR3 sequence (DNA): TGTGCCAGCAGTAGTAGGACAGGGGACAAAAAGCAGTACTTC. Its protein product is CASSSRTGDKKQYF.

The gene calls are TRBV19 and TRBJ1-5, with 9 bases matching TRBD1. The germline gives CDR1 LNHDA, CDR2 SQIVND (reference sequence). With V trimmed by 4 bases and J by 2 bases, 6 bases remained unmatched. The CDR3 runs to 16 residues. Here the CDR3 DNA reads TGTGCCAGTAGTACCGACAGGGGGGTAGGCAATCAGCCCCAGCATTTT. This translates into CASSTDRGVGNQPQHF.

The V gene is TRBV7-2, the J gene TRBJ1-1; TRBD1 matches at 8 bases. CDR1 is SGHTA and CDR2 is FQGNSA in the germline V gene. The CDR3 is 15 residues long. V lost 1 base to trimming and J lost 0 bases; unmatched junction nucleotides: 1. The CDR3 here is CASSLGQGLNTEAFF. CDR3 DNA: TGTGCCAGCAGCTTAGGACAGGGGTTGAACACTGAAGCTTTCTTT.

This clone appeared a few times. The rearrangement links TRBV5-4 to TRBJ2-7; D not certain. Trimming removed 2 bases at V and 2 bases at J, with 11 bases between. This CDR3 is 14 amino acids long. CDR1 is SGHNT and CDR2 is YYREEE in the germline V gene (reference sequence). The CDR3 spells CASSFGLSAYEQYF. The DNA of the CDR3 is TGTGCCAGCAGCTTTGGGCTCTCTGCCTACGAGCAGTACTTC.

In this sample, this clone turned up a few times. V and J are TRBV5-1 and TRBJ2-7, with D perhaps matching TRBD1 (5 bases). With 2 bases removed from V and 0 bases from J, the gap between germline ends came to 9 bases. Germline V CDR1 and CDR2: SGHRS, YFSETQ. The CDR3 is 14 amino acids. The CDR3 nucleotides are TGCGCCAGCAGCTTAGGGGTAAACTCCTACGAGCAGTACTTC. Translating gives CASSLGVNSYEQYF. Full variable domain (missing parts from reference TRBV5-1 and TRBJ2-7): KAGVTQTPRYLIKTRGQQVTLSCSPISGHRSVSWYQQTPGQGLQFLFEYFSETQRNKGNFPGRFSGRQFSNSRSEMNVSTLELGDSALYLCASSLGVNSYEQYFGPGTRLTVT.

In this sample, this clone turned up once. The CDR3 region has the DNA TGTGCCAGCAGCCAAGTTCCCCAGAACACTGAAGCTTTCTTT. It encodes CASSQVPQNTEAFF. The chain employs TRBV3-1 (or the pseudogene TRBV3-2) and TRBJ1-1; no reliable D call. The CDR3 totals 14 residues. From germline, CDR1 is LGHDT and CDR2 YNNKEL (reference sequence). V lost 1 base and J lost 1, with 7 bases in between.

This sequence joins TRBV27 and TRBJ2-4; weak D call: TRBD2 (6 bases). Germline CDR1 MNHEY, CDR2 SMNVEV (reference sequence). The CDR3 is 14 amino acids. Trimming removed 3 bases at V and 9 bases at J, with 15 bases between. The CDR3 protein is CASSFHGGSGIQYF. The CDR3 nucleotides are TGTGCCAGCAGTTTCCACGGGGGTTCGGGCATTCAGTACTTC.

The chain has TRBV19 and TRBJ2-2, with a possible D match to TRBD1 (5 bases). Per the germline V gene, CDR1 is LNHDA and CDR2 is SQIVND (reference sequence). This CDR3 region has 13 residues. Trimming shortened V by 3 bases and J by 7 bases, and 9 bases separated the two germline ends. CDR3 region: CASSIAGNGELFF. In DNA, the CDR3 is TGTGCCAGTAGTATCGCAGGGAACGGGGAGCTGTTTTTT.

The gene calls are TRBV28 and TRBJ2-3, with a tentative D call TRBD2 (5 bases). Germline V lookup: CDR1 MDHEN, CDR2 SYDVKM. CDR3 length: 13 amino acids. V lost 6 bases, J lost 0 bases, and 7 bases lay in between. The CDR3 nucleotides are TGTGCCAGCAGCGGCGGGAGCACAGATACGCAGTATTTT. It codes for CASSGGSTDTQYF.

The J gene is TRBJ2-3, the V gene TRBV2; 13 nucleotides agree with TRBD2. Germline V gene sequence: CDR1 SNHLY, CDR2 FYNNEI. Trimming removed 8 bases from V and 7 bases from J; junction bases left unmatched: 18. The CDR3 loop spans 18 amino acids. The CDR3 reads CASALTGTSGIPANTQYF. The CDR3 nucleotides read TGTGCCAGCGCGTTAACCGGGACTAGCGGGATTCCCGCCAATACGCAGTATTTT. Full variable domain (outside the CDR3, taken from reference TRBV2 and TRBJ2-3): EPEVTQTPSHQVTQMGQEVILRCVPISNHLYFYWYRQILGQKVEFLVSFYNNEISEKSEIFDDQFSVERPDGSNFTLKIRSTKLEDSAMYFCASALTGTSGIPANTQYFGPGTRLTVL.

This chain connects TRBV2 to TRBJ2-7, with TRBD2 matching 11 bases. Germline trimming cut 7 bases from V and 3 bases from J; bases unmatched to any gene: 17. Germline CDR1 is SNHLY and CDR2 is FYNNEI. This CDR3 region has 18 residues. The CDR3, as DNA: TGTGCCAGCACCGGGATAGCGGGAGGGCCAGTAAAGCTCTACGAGCAGTACTTC. Its protein is CASTGIAGGPVKLYEQYF.